This TCR beta chain was identified during a study of blood T cell repertoires in COVID-19. Across the study: There were acute and convalescent COVID-19 samples, and they came from the United States, Italy and Spain. T cells, B-cell-depleted T cells, or PBMCs provided the cDNA or gDNA that served as material.

The authors' processing: Nucleated cell counts were estimated from reference gene primer amplification. Clones were sequenced by immunoSEQ multiplex PCR, and TCRdb holds only the in-frame ones, with some missing. D and trimming were read from the DNA, whereas the V and J calls and clone size are those reported in that table. This sample has 250,000 to 300,000 clones; 75% to 95% occur once, and the top ten carry around 1.1%. Researchers sorted participants into cohorts using their self-reported clinical history. The CDR3 loop spans 17 amino acids. Trimming at V came to 5 bases and at J to 2 bases, leaving 13 bases not matched to a gene. Germline lookup yields CDR1 SEHNR and CDR2 FQNEAQ (reference sequence).

The receptor comes from a woman aged 25 to 39 who had recovered from COVID-19. What was sequenced was PBMCs or T cells enriched from blood (not recorded which). The rearrangement joins TRBV7-9 to TRBJ2-7, with 9 bases that match TRBD2. CDR3 sequence (DNA): TGTGCCAGCAGCCCAATGAAGACTAGCGGTAGACCCTACGAGCAGTACTTC. This encodes CASSPMKTSGRPYEQYF.